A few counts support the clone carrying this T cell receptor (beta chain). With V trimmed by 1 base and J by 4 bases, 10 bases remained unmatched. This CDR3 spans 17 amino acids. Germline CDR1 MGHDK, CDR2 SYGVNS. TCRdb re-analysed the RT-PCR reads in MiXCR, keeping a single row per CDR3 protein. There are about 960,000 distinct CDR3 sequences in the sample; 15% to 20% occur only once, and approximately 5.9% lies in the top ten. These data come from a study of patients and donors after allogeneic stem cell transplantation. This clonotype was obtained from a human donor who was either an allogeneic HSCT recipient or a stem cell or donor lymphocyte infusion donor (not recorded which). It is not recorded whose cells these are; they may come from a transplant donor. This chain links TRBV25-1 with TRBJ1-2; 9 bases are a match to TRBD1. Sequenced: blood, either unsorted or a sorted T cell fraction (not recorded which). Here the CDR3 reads CASSESPDRGHLYGYTF. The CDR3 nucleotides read TGTGCCAGCAGTGAATCCCCGGACAGGGGACACCTCTATGGCTACACCTTC.